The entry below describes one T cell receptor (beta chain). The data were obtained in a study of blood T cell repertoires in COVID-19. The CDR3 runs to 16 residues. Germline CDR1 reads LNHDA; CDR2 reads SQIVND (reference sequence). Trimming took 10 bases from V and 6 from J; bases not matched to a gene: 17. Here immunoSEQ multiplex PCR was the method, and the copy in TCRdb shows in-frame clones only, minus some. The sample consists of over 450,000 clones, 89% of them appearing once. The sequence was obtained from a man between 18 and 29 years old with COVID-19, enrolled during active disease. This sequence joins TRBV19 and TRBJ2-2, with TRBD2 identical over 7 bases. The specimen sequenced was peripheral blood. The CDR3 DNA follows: TGTGCCATCGCCCAACCGGGACTAAGAGGGCCCGGGGAGCTGTTTTTT. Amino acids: CAIAQPGLRGPGELFF. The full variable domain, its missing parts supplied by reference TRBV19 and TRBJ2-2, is DGGITQSPKYLFRKEGQNVTLSCEQNLNHDAMYWYRQDPGQGLRLIYYSQIVNDFQKGDIAEGYSVSREKKESFPLTVTSAQKNPTAFYLCAIAQPGLRGPGELFFGEGSRLTVL.